This T cell receptor (beta chain) is drawn from a study of blood T cell repertoires in COVID-19. On the study more broadly: The samples span acute and convalescent COVID-19 from the United States, Italy and Spain. T cells, B-cell-depleted T cells, or PBMCs provided the cDNA or gDNA that served as material.

This clone was detected a few times. Methods used by the authors: Researchers report that nucleated cell counts were estimated from reference gene primer amplification. TCRdb's table, derived via immunoSEQ multiplex PCR, lists solely in-frame clones and lacks some. V and J calls and clone size are copied from that table; D and trimming were computed from the DNA. The table lists roughly 170,000 clones, approximately 80% of them singletons. CDR1 is MNHEY and CDR2 is SVGAGI in the germline V gene. Deletions cut 6 bases from V and 3 bases from J, with 14 bases between. The CDR3 totals 15 residues. The specimen sequenced was peripheral blood. J is TRBJ1-4 and V is TRBV6-5; weak D call: TRBD1 (6 bases). This receptor was identified in a human donor in a cohort sampled during active COVID-19. The CDR3 DNA is TGTGCCAGCAGGTCACAGGGAGGGGCTAATGAAAAACTGTTTTTT. Translated, it gives CASRSQGGANEKLFF.